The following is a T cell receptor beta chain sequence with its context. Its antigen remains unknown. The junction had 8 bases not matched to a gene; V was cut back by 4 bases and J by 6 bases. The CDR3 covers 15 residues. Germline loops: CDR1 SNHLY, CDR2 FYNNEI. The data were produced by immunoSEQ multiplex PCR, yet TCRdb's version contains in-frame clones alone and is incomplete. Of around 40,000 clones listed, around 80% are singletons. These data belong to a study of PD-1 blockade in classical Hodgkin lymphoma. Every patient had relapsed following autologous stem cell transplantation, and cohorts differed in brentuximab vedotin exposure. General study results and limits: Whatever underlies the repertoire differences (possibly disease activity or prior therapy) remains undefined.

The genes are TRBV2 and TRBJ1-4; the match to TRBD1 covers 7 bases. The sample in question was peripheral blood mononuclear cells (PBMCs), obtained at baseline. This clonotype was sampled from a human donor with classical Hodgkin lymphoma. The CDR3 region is CASSVLTGVHEKLFF. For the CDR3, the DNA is TGTGCCAGCAGTGTATTAACAGGGGTTCATGAAAAACTGTTTTTT. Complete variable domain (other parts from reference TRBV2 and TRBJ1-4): EPEVTQTPSHQVTQMGQEVILRCVPISNHLYFYWYRQILGQKVEFLVSFYNNEISEKSEIFDDQFSVERPDGSNFTLKIRSTKLEDSAMYFCASSVLTGVHEKLFFGSGTQLSVL.